The clone carrying this T cell receptor (beta chain) was detected a few times. The data originate from a study of cytomegalovirus exposure and HLA in healthy donors. Germline V lookup: CDR1 MNHNY, CDR2 SVGAGI (reference sequence). The CDR3 is made up of 16 amino acids. V lost 0 bases and J lost 5; bases outside the gene matches: 8. This PCR relied on a set of 60 Vbeta primers and 13 Jbeta primers. Libraries were prepared by immunoSEQ multiplex PCR; TCRdb keeps only in-frame clonotypes and omits some of them. The repertoire has over 120,000 clones, nearly 10% of them found once; the top ten carry roughly 1.9%.

The chain is built from TRBV6-6 and TRBJ2-7; 9 bases line up with TRBD1. Sequencing input: PBMCs. This TCR was recovered from a man between 45 and 60 years old in good health and CMV-seronegative. The CDR3 coding sequence is TGTGCCAGCAGTTACTCGAAATGGACAGGGGCCCACGAGCAGTACTTC. Protein product: CASSYSKWTGAHEQYF.